This TCR beta chain was sequenced for a study of T-cell reconstitution after alpha-beta-depleted transplantation in children. This CDR3 comprises 17 residues. Germline CDR1 is MDHEN and CDR2 is SYDVKM. V shed 6 bases, J shed 5 bases, and the junction held 15 bases outside the gene matches. For TCRbeta, the library was prepared with unique molecular identifiers. TCRdb redid the calling of the PCR reads with MiXCR, one entry per CDR3 protein. This table has some 390,000 distinct CDR3 sequences, around 21% appearing once. The chain links TRBV28 to TRBJ2-3; 9 bases agree with TRBD2. The sequences come from PBMCs from the stem cell graft donor, collected from the stem cell graft. The receptor was isolated from a human donor who donated a stem cell graft to a child with acute myeloid leukemia. CDR3 amino acids: CASSRRISGSGVDTQYF. The DNA of the CDR3 is TGTGCCAGCAGCCGGCGGATTAGCGGGAGTGGGGTAGATACGCAGTATTTT.